The next 32 T cell receptor beta chains were all read from a single sample in a study of shared clonotypes between healthy human individuals. It was CD45RO-negative cells, positively selected for CCR7, that made up naive CD8 cells, with terminally differentiated effector memory CD45RA+ cells excluded. The data were produced by immunoSEQ multiplex PCR, yet TCRdb's version contains in-frame clones alone and is incomplete. The sample holds a few hundred thousand clones; roughly 95% are singletons and the top ten take approximately 0.1%. The sample was naive CD8+ T cells sorted from blood. Every receptor here comes from a woman in her 30s in good health.

V is TRBV28 and J is TRBJ1-2; 10 bases are shared with TRBD1. V was pared by 5 bases and J by 4 bases, with 10 bases of the junction left unmatched. The CDR3 extends over 16 amino acids. Per germline, CDR1 MDHEN and CDR2 SYDVKM. CDR3 sequence reads: CASSPSPGTGAYGYTF. The CDR3 DNA follows: TGTGCCAGCAGTCCCTCGCCCGGGACAGGGGCCTATGGCTACACCTTC.

Concerning this clone itself: This sample includes further DNA sequences coding for the same CDR3. This chain uses TRBV5-4 with TRBJ2-7, with TRBD1 matching 8 bases. The CDR3 has 14 residues. Per germline, CDR1 SGHNT and CDR2 YYREEE (reference sequence). V shed 0 bases, J shed 1 base, and the junction held 0 bases outside the gene matches. The chain's CDR3 is CASSLGQGSYEQYF. Here the CDR3 DNA reads TGTGCCAGCAGCTTGGGACAGGGGTCCTACGAGCAGTACTTC.

The J gene is TRBJ2-7, the V gene TRBV7-9, with TRBD1 as a possible D gene (5 bases). CDR1 is SEHNR and CDR2 is FQNEAQ in the germline V gene (reference sequence). CDR3 size: 15 residues. V lost 6 bases and J 0 bases, leaving 15 bases between the germline ends. The CDR3 DNA is TGTGCCAGCAGTGCCCAGGACATCATCTCCTACGAGCAGTACTTC. Amino acid sequence: CASSAQDIISYEQYF.

This clone was detected ten times or more. The V and J genes are TRBV28 and TRBJ2-7; D tentatively fits TRBD1 or TRBD2 (6 bases each). Between the trimmed V and J ends, which lost 7 bases and 2 bases, there was a span of 18 bases. Germline loops: CDR1 MDHEN, CDR2 SYDVKM. The CDR3 is 15 residues long. The CDR3 nucleotides read TGTGCCAGCAAGACCGTGCGGAGGGGGGCCTACGAGCAGTACTTC. It translates to CASKTVRRGAYEQYF.

This clone was observed once. V usage is TRBV28 and J usage is TRBJ1-1; 9 positions agree with TRBD1. V lost 4 bases and J lost 3; bases outside the gene matches: 6. The CDR3 sequence is 15 residues long. Looked up from germline, CDR1 is MDHEN and CDR2 is SYDVKM. CDR3 region: CASSWRGTGHTEAFF. The CDR3 coding sequence is TGTGCCAGCAGTTGGCGCGGGACAGGGCACACTGAAGCTTTCTTT. Drawing the rest from reference TRBV28 and TRBJ1-1, the complete variable domain is DVKVTQSSRYLVKRTGEKVFLECVQDMDHENMFWYRQDPGLGLRLIYFSYDVKMKEKGDIPEGYSVSREKKERFSLILESASTNQTSMYLCASSWRGTGHTEAFFGQGTRLTVV.

The CDR3 nucleotides read TGTGCCAGCAGCCAAGTAAGGTACGGTCCGTTGTACCAAGAGACCCAGTACTTC. Translating it yields CASSQVRYGPLYQETQYF. The V and J genes are TRBV14 and TRBJ2-5; D unresolved. The V gene lost 1 base and the J gene lost 0 bases, with 18 bases spanning the gap. CDR3 length equals 18 residues. In germline, CDR1 is SGHDN, CDR2 FVKESK.

This chain links TRBV28 with TRBJ2-3; D is undetermined. Deletions cut 6 bases from V and 0 bases from J, with 4 bases between. The V gene's germline CDR1 is MDHEN and CDR2 SYDVKM. The CDR3 sequence is 12 residues long. CDR3 coding DNA: TGTGCCAGCAGCACAAGCACAGATACGCAGTATTTT. The encoded protein is CASSTSTDTQYF.

The rearrangement uses TRBV25-1 and TRBJ2-7; TRBD2 agrees at 7 bases. The CDR3 loop spans 13 amino acids. The trim removed 6 bases at V and 4 bases at J, leaving 6 bases unmatched. CDR1 and CDR2 (germline): MGHDK, SYGVNS. The CDR3 reads CASRVSSGYEQYF. The CDR3 DNA reads as TGTGCCAGCAGGGTGTCTAGCGGATACGAGCAGTACTTC.

The chain has TRBV16 and TRBJ2-2; weak D call: TRBD1 (5 bases). Germline V gives CDR1 KGHSY, CDR2 FQNENV. The CDR3 is 15 residues long. The ends were cut back, 2 bases at V and 4 bases at J, with 11 bases in the middle. CDR3 region: CASSQTLGATGELFF. CDR3 DNA sequence: TGTGCCAGCAGCCAAACGCTTGGGGCCACCGGGGAGCTGTTTTTT.

V usage is TRBV7-6 and J usage is TRBJ2-2; no clear D. This CDR3 has 13 amino acids. CDR1 is SGHVS, CDR2 FNYEAQ, per germline. Trimming stripped 5 bases from V and 7 bases from J, with 11 bases between. CDR3 in amino acids: CASSPLVNGELFF. The CDR3 coding sequence is TGTGCCAGCAGCCCCCTCGTTAACGGGGAGCTGTTTTTT.

The gene calls are TRBV15 and TRBJ2-2; D is perhaps TRBD1 or TRBD2 (5 bases each). The CDR3 is 15 residues long. Trimming took 8 bases from V and 4 from J, leaving 17 bases between them. Germline V lookup: CDR1 LNHNV, CDR2 YYDKDF (reference sequence). This chain's CDR3 is CATGGRVDGTGELFF. The CDR3 DNA reads TGTGCCACCGGGGGAAGGGTAGACGGCACCGGGGAGCTGTTTTTT.

The chain is built from TRBV19 and TRBJ1-5; 9 nucleotides agree with TRBD1. Germline lookup yields CDR1 LNHDA and CDR2 SQIVND (reference sequence). The V gene end was trimmed by 6 bases and the J gene end by 6 bases; junction bases not matched to a gene: 9. This CDR3 has 15 amino acids. DNA for the CDR3: TGTGCCAGTAGGACAGGGGGATGGCTGGGTCAGCCCCAGCATTTT. This codes for CASRTGGWLGQPQHF.

The chain recombines TRBV2 with TRBJ2-5, with TRBD2 matching 8 bases. The V segment lost 0 bases and the J segment 0 bases; nucleotides outside the gene matches: 3. The CDR3 loop spans 16 amino acids. The germline V gene encodes CDR1 SNHLY and CDR2 FYNNEI. CDR3 loop: CASSEARGGYQETQYF. The DNA of the CDR3 is TGTGCCAGCAGTGAAGCTCGCGGGGGGTACCAAGAGACCCAGTACTTC.

This clone has a single count. The V call is TRBV27, the J call TRBJ2-7; no reliable D call. Per germline, CDR1 MNHEY and CDR2 SMNVEV (reference sequence). The CDR3 spans 14 residues. Trimming left V 2 bases short and J 2 bases short, with 10 bases between. The CDR3 DNA follows: TGTGCCAGCAGTTTAGGTCCAGAGCCCTACGAGCAGTACTTC. Its translation is CASSLGPEPYEQYF.

Concerning this clone itself: Different DNA sequences within this sample yield the same CDR3. The rearrangement joins TRBV5-1 to TRBJ2-7; D is perhaps TRBD2 (5 bases). Per germline, CDR1 SGHRS and CDR2 YFSETQ. The ends were cut back, 0 bases at V and 0 bases at J, with 7 bases in the middle. The CDR3 consists of 14 residues. DNA for the CDR3: TGCGCCAGCAGCTTGGCCCGGGGCTCCTACGAGCAGTACTTC. Translation gives CASSLARGSYEQYF.

CDR3 in DNA: TGTGCCAGCAGTGACTCGTTTACAGGGCTGGTGGGGCCATGGGAAGAGACCCAGTACTTC. It specifies CASSDSFTGLVGPWEETQYF. The V and J genes are TRBV6-4 and TRBJ2-5, with D perhaps matching TRBD1 (6 bases). Germline CDR1 and CDR2: MRHNA and SNTAGT. The CDR3 is 20 residues long. The V end lost 0 bases, the J end lost 3 bases, and 26 bases lay between the germline ends.

The rearrangement uses TRBV29-1 and TRBJ2-7; 10 nucleotides match TRBD1. There are 13 residues in the CDR3. Unmatched junction bases numbered 4, after V lost 5 bases and J lost 3 bases. The germline CDR1 and CDR2 sequences are SQVTM and ANQGSEA. CDR3 coding DNA: TGCAGCGTTCCCGGGACAGGGGACTACGAGCAGTACTTC. This encodes CSVPGTGDYEQYF.

This chain's CDR3 is CASSDHYEQYF. Here the CDR3 DNA reads TGTGCCAGCAGTGATCATTACGAGCAGTACTTC. This chain connects TRBV2 to TRBJ2-7; D not resolved. The CDR3 is 11 residues long. Germline CDR1 SNHLY, CDR2 FYNNEI. Between the trimmed V and J ends, which lost 3 bases and 4 bases, there was a span of 4 bases.

This sequence joins TRBV6-1 and TRBJ2-7, with 9 bases matching TRBD2. The CDR3 loop spans 14 amino acids. The germline gives CDR1 MNHNS, CDR2 SASEGT. Germline trimming cut 5 bases from V and 7 bases from J; bases unmatched to any gene: 9. The CDR3 sequence: CASSSAGGPWEQYF. CDR3 in DNA: TGTGCCAGCAGTTCCGCGGGAGGGCCATGGGAGCAGTACTTC.

The genes are TRBV7-9 and TRBJ2-3; TRBD2 might be the D (6 bases). This CDR3 contains 17 residues. The V gene's germline CDR1 is SEHNR and CDR2 FQNEAQ (reference sequence). Trimming cost V 5 bases and J 2 bases, with 20 bases left between them. CDR3 coding DNA: TGTGCCAGCAGCCTATGGTGGGCTAGCGAGGTCACAGATACGCAGTATTTT. This encodes CASSLWWASEVTDTQYF.

A single count supports this clone. This rearrangement joins TRBV14 to TRBJ1-1; D is unclear. CDR1 SGHDN and CDR2 FVKESK come from the germline V gene. Trimming removed 0 bases from V and 6 bases from J, with 14 bases in between. The CDR3 runs to 15 residues. The CDR3 spells CASSQDRTADPEAFF. The CDR3 DNA reads TGTGCCAGCAGCCAAGATCGCACCGCTGACCCTGAAGCTTTCTTT. The full variable domain, rest sourced from reference TRBV14 and TRBJ1-1, is EAGVTQFPSHSVIEKGQTVTLRCDPISGHDNLYWYRRVMGKEIKFLLHFVKESKQDESGMPNNRFLAERTGGTYSTLKVQPAELEDSGVYFCASSQDRTADPEAFFGQGTRLTVV.

The chain links TRBV7-9 to TRBJ2-5, with 7 bases aligning to TRBD1. The CDR3 consists of 17 residues. Germline CDR1 SEHNR, CDR2 FQNEAQ (reference sequence). V shed 5 bases and J 0 bases; nucleotides not matched to a gene: 12. The CDR3 region is CASSPTDRRLYQETQYF. In DNA form, the CDR3 reads TGTGCCAGCAGCCCAACGGACAGGCGATTGTACCAAGAGACCCAGTACTTC.

The chain joins TRBV13 to TRBJ2-7; 8 bases map to TRBD1. From germline, CDR1 is PRHDT and CDR2 FYEKMQ (reference sequence). V trimming: 1 base; J trimming: 3 bases; junction bases outside the gene matches: 11. CDR3 length: 17 amino acids. CDR3 nucleotides: TGTGCCAGCAGCTTAGCGTGGCCGGGACAGGTAAACTACGAGCAGTACTTC. It translates to CASSLAWPGQVNYEQYF.

This chain links TRBV9 with TRBJ2-1, with 12 bases matching TRBD1. This CDR3 contains 16 residues. J lost 12 bases, V lost 3 bases, and 13 bases had no gene match. The germline CDR1 and CDR2 sequences are SGDLS and YYNGEE. CDR3 amino acids: CASSAPHGTGGFVQFF. The CDR3 coding sequence is TGTGCCAGCAGCGCCCCCCACGGGACAGGGGGCTTTGTGCAGTTCTTC.

The V and J genes are TRBV19 and TRBJ2-1, with 9 bases aligning to TRBD1. This CDR3 contains 15 residues. Germline V gene lookup returns CDR1 LNHDA and CDR2 SQIVND (reference sequence). V was pared by 1 base and J by 3 bases, with 1 base of the junction left unmatched. CDR3 sequence: CASSIGTGVYNEQFF. In DNA, the CDR3 is TGTGCCAGTAGTATAGGGACAGGGGTCTACAATGAGCAGTTCTTC.

The sample holds one count of this clone. The sample contains more than one DNA sequence encoding this CDR3. The chain couples TRBV27 to TRBJ2-1; D is ambiguous. The CDR3 extends over 13 amino acids. Germline assignment: CDR1 MNHEY and CDR2 SMNVEV (reference sequence). V was pared by 3 bases and J by 3 bases, with 6 bases between. CDR3 residues: CASSFSDYNEQFF. The CDR3 nucleotides are TGTGCCAGCAGTTTTTCGGACTACAATGAGCAGTTCTTC.

This clone appeared once. The chain uses TRBV13 and TRBJ2-7; TRBD2 aligns across 15 bases. The CDR3 is 16 residues long. The germline CDR1 and CDR2 sequences are PRHDT and FYEKMQ (reference sequence). V lost 4 bases to trimming and J lost 7 bases; unmatched junction nucleotides: 8. The CDR3 sequence: CASSSGLAGGPGEQYF. CDR3 bases: TGTGCCAGCAGCTCCGGACTAGCGGGAGGGCCGGGTGAGCAGTACTTC.

The V call is TRBV28, the J call TRBJ2-3; 11 nucleotides line up with TRBD2. With V trimmed by 1 base and J by 15 bases, 12 bases remained unmatched. Per germline, CDR1 MDHEN and CDR2 SYDVKM. There are 15 residues in the CDR3. As DNA, the CDR3 is TGTGCCAGCAGTTTATCCCCGGGACTAGCGGCCGTCTTATATTTT. This sequence encodes CASSLSPGLAAVLYF.

The genes are TRBV6-5 and TRBJ2-1, with a possible D match to TRBD1 (7 bases). Germline V CDR1 and CDR2: MNHEY, SVGAGI. Trimming took 4 bases from V and 5 from J, leaving 18 bases between them. CDR3 length: 16 residues. CDR3 sequence reads: CASSFLSGGTDNEQFF. CDR3 coding DNA: TGTGCCAGCAGTTTCCTCAGTGGGGGGACAGACAATGAGCAGTTCTTC.

The chain joins TRBV10-1 to TRBJ1-1; 10 bases fit TRBD1. Germline CDR1 WNHNN, CDR2 SYGVQD (reference sequence). V was pared by 7 bases and J by 3 bases, with 2 bases of the junction left unmatched. This CDR3 region has 13 residues. The CDR3 reads CASNGQGDTEAFF. DNA for the CDR3: TGCGCCAGCAACGGACAGGGGGACACTGAAGCTTTCTTT.

V gene TRBV6-1 combines with J gene TRBJ2-1; 8 bases align to TRBD1. The trim removed 8 bases at V and 0 bases at J, leaving 6 bases unmatched. Germline CDR1 reads MNHNS; CDR2 reads SASEGT. The CDR3 extends over 15 amino acids. CDR3 loop: CASLTTGGSYNEQFF. The CDR3, as DNA: TGTGCCAGCCTCACCACAGGGGGCTCCTACAATGAGCAGTTCTTC.

This clone was found once. This chain uses TRBV27 with TRBJ2-7; TRBD2 aligns across 13 bases. The V and J ends lost 6 bases and 4 bases, in that order; junction bases with no gene match: 6. Germline CDR1 is MNHEY and CDR2 is SMNVEV (reference sequence). The CDR3 sequence is 15 residues long. This CDR3 is CASRPGTSGTYEQYF. The CDR3 DNA reads TGTGCCAGCAGACCCGGGACTAGCGGGACGTACGAGCAGTACTTC.